Listed below are T cell receptor beta chains from one sample, sequenced in a study of shared clonotypes between healthy human individuals. Data came from immunoSEQ multiplex PCR; TCRdb stores just in-frame clones and leaves some out. The repertoire holds more than 2 million clones, with around 95% as singletons. Sample: naive CD8+ T cells from PBMCs. Receptors were obtained from a man aged 18 to 30 in good health. Some clones in this sample may be carry-over from other donors' samples. The CDR3 runs from the conserved cysteine through the conserved F or W. The order of the fields is CDR3 protein, CDR3 DNA, V gene, clone size, D gene, J gene. A D gene is named only where the DNA matches it firmly. Size tells how often a clone was seen (once, few, many) or the class of an expanded clone, and some rows leave it out.

CDR3aa: CASSPTGTGVGYTF; CDR3nt: TGTGCCAGCAGCCCCACCGGGACAGGGGTTGGCTACACCTTC; v_gene: TRBV11-2; abundance: NA; d_gene: TRBD1; j_gene: TRBJ1-2
CDR3aa: CASSLVTGGAGDSYEQYF; CDR3nt: TGCGCCAGCAGCCTGGTGACGGGTGGGGCGGGGGACTCCTACGAGCAGTACTTC; v_gene: TRBV4-1; abundance: NA; d_gene: TRBD2; j_gene: TRBJ2-7
CDR3aa: CASRGQGPYEQYF; CDR3nt: TGTGCCAGCAGGGGACAGGGGCCCTACGAGCAGTACTTC; v_gene: TRBV19; abundance: NA; d_gene: TRBD1; j_gene: TRBJ2-7
CDR3aa: CASSLGTGFAPNTEAFF; CDR3nt: TGTGCCAGCAGTCTAGGGACAGGATTTGCGCCGAACACTGAAGCTTTCTTT; v_gene: TRBV28; abundance: NA; d_gene: TRBD1; j_gene: TRBJ1-1
CDR3aa: CASSLGGPYNEQFF; CDR3nt: TGTGCCAGCAGCTTAGGTGGACCCTACAATGAGCAGTTCTTC; v_gene: TRBV7-8; abundance: NA; d_gene: NA; j_gene: TRBJ2-1
CDR3aa: CASRERGLEEFF; CDR3nt: TGTGCCAGCAGAGAGAGGGGATTGGAAGAGTTCTTC; v_gene: TRBV6-1; abundance: NA; d_gene: NA; j_gene: TRBJ2-1
CDR3aa: CASSQTGTSGRYNEQFF; CDR3nt: TGTGCCAGCAGCCAAACTGGGACTAGCGGGAGGTACAATGAGCAGTTCTTC; v_gene: TRBV7-6; abundance: NA; d_gene: TRBD2; j_gene: TRBJ2-1
CDR3aa: CASSSASGSTDTQYF; CDR3nt: TGTGCCAGCAGCTCCGCTAGCGGTAGCACAGATACGCAGTATTTT; v_gene: TRBV13; abundance: NA; d_gene: TRBD2; j_gene: TRBJ2-3
CDR3aa: CASSQNTNTEAFF; CDR3nt: TGTGCCAGCAGCCAAAACACAAACACTGAAGCTTTCTTT; v_gene: TRBV7-3; abundance: NA; d_gene: NA; j_gene: TRBJ1-1
CDR3aa: CASSKRSPGVGLGEQYF; CDR3nt: TGTGCCAGCAGCAAACGATCCCCGGGAGTCGGTCTAGGCGAGCAGTACTTC; v_gene: TRBV21-1; abundance: NA; d_gene: NA; j_gene: TRBJ2-7
CDR3aa: CASSIPRTSGNEQFF; CDR3nt: TGTGCCAGTAGTATTCCCAGGACTAGCGGCAATGAGCAGTTCTTC; v_gene: TRBV19; abundance: NA; d_gene: TRBD2; j_gene: TRBJ2-1
CDR3aa: CSVEGGQPLYNEQFF; CDR3nt: TGCAGCGTTGAAGGGGGACAGCCCCTATACAATGAGCAGTTCTTC; v_gene: TRBV29-1; abundance: NA; d_gene: TRBD1; j_gene: TRBJ2-1
CDR3aa: CSVTGWGGEDTQYF; CDR3nt: TGCAGCGTCACGGGGTGGGGGGGCGAAGATACGCAGTATTTT; v_gene: TRBV29-1; abundance: NA; d_gene: NA; j_gene: TRBJ2-3
CDR3aa: CASSPVAGSYNEQFF; CDR3nt: TGTGCCAGCAGTCCCGTAGCGGGCTCTTACAATGAGCAGTTCTTC; v_gene: TRBV28; abundance: NA; d_gene: TRBD2; j_gene: TRBJ2-1
CDR3aa: CASSLYGAGYTF; CDR3nt: TGTGCCAGCAGTTTATATGGGGCAGGCTACACCTTC; v_gene: TRBV28; abundance: few; d_gene: NA; j_gene: TRBJ1-2
CDR3aa: CARTENKQFF; CDR3nt: TGTGCCAGGACCGAGAATAAGCAGTTCTTC; v_gene: TRBV27; abundance: NA; d_gene: NA; j_gene: TRBJ2-1
CDR3aa: CASSPVAVQETQYF; CDR3nt: TGCGCCAGCAGCCCAGTAGCGGTCCAAGAGACCCAGTACTTC; v_gene: TRBV5-1; abundance: NA; d_gene: NA; j_gene: TRBJ2-5
CDR3aa: CASSFSGPNTGELFF; CDR3nt: TGTGCCAGCAGCTTTAGCGGCCCGAACACCGGGGAGCTGTTTTTT; v_gene: TRBV7-9; abundance: NA; d_gene: NA; j_gene: TRBJ2-2
CDR3aa: CASREGTGKPSTDTQYF; CDR3nt: TGTGCCAGCAGAGAGGGGACAGGGAAACCTAGCACAGATACGCAGTATTTT; v_gene: TRBV2; abundance: NA; d_gene: TRBD1; j_gene: TRBJ2-3
CDR3aa: CAIRIGASNQPQHF; CDR3nt: TGTGCCATAAGAATCGGGGCTAGCAATCAGCCCCAGCATTTT; v_gene: TRBV28; abundance: NA; d_gene: NA; j_gene: TRBJ1-5
CDR3aa: CSVLQSSHGYTF; CDR3nt: TGCAGCGTTCTTCAGAGCAGCCATGGCTACACCTTC; v_gene: TRBV29-1; abundance: NA; d_gene: NA; j_gene: TRBJ1-2
CDR3aa: CASSEMWSPAEQYF; CDR3nt: TGTGCCAGCAGTGAAATGTGGAGTCCGGCCGAGCAGTACTTC; v_gene: TRBV6-1; abundance: NA; d_gene: NA; j_gene: TRBJ2-7
CDR3aa: CASSEGEKLFF; CDR3nt: TGTGCCAGCAGTGAAGGGGAAAAACTGTTTTTT; v_gene: TRBV28; abundance: NA; d_gene: NA; j_gene: TRBJ1-4
CDR3aa: CAISVSGQGANTGELFF; CDR3nt: TGTGCCATCAGTGTGTCGGGACAGGGGGCAAACACCGGGGAGCTGTTTTTT; v_gene: TRBV10-3; abundance: NA; d_gene: TRBD1; j_gene: TRBJ2-2
CDR3aa: CASSPILQQGRGQPQHF; CDR3nt: TGTGCCAGCAGCCCAATACTTCAACAGGGGAGAGGGCAGCCCCAGCATTTT; v_gene: TRBV27; abundance: NA; d_gene: TRBD1; j_gene: TRBJ1-5
CDR3aa: CSAPDRATGELFF; CDR3nt: TGCAGCGCCCCGGACAGGGCCACCGGGGAGCTGTTTTTT; v_gene: TRBV29-1; abundance: NA; d_gene: TRBD1; j_gene: TRBJ2-2
CDR3aa: CSVEQAGWNYGYTF; CDR3nt: TGCAGCGTTGAACAGGCAGGGTGGAACTATGGCTACACCTTC; v_gene: TRBV29-1; abundance: NA; d_gene: NA; j_gene: TRBJ1-2
CDR3aa: CASSHRTSDRYEQFF; CDR3nt: TGTGCCAGCAGCCACCGGACTAGCGATCGCTATGAGCAGTTCTTC; v_gene: TRBV11-2; abundance: NA; d_gene: TRBD2; j_gene: TRBJ2-1
CDR3aa: CASSTGQSTYNEQFF; CDR3nt: TGTGCCAGCAGCACGGGACAGAGTACTTACAATGAGCAGTTCTTC; v_gene: TRBV9; abundance: NA; d_gene: TRBD1; j_gene: TRBJ2-1
CDR3aa: CASSETSGRWYEQYF; CDR3nt: TGTGCCAGCAGTGAGACTAGCGGGAGATGGTACGAGCAGTACTTC; v_gene: TRBV27; abundance: NA; d_gene: TRBD2; j_gene: TRBJ2-7
CDR3aa: CASSRGQGYNEQFF; CDR3nt: TGTGCCAGCAGTCGGGGGCAGGGGTACAATGAGCAGTTCTTC; v_gene: TRBV27; abundance: NA; d_gene: NA; j_gene: TRBJ2-1
CDR3aa: CASSLYSAGELFF; CDR3nt: TGTGCCAGCAGCTTGTACAGCGCCGGGGAGCTGTTTTTT; v_gene: TRBV5-6; abundance: NA; d_gene: NA; j_gene: TRBJ2-2
CDR3aa: CASRPKWGSSYEQYF; CDR3nt: TGTGCCAGCAGACCCAAGTGGGGAAGCTCCTACGAGCAGTACTTC; v_gene: TRBV28; abundance: NA; d_gene: NA; j_gene: TRBJ2-7
CDR3aa: CASSEGVKGYTF; CDR3nt: TGTGCCAGCAGTGAGGGGGTGAAGGGCTACACCTTC; v_gene: TRBV7-9; abundance: NA; d_gene: NA; j_gene: TRBJ1-2
CDR3aa: CAISDGGASYNEQFF; CDR3nt: TGTGCCATCAGTGACGGCGGGGCCTCCTACAATGAGCAGTTCTTC; v_gene: TRBV10-3; abundance: NA; d_gene: NA; j_gene: TRBJ2-1
CDR3aa: CASSLSGRALDTQYF; CDR3nt: TGTGCCAGCAGTTTAAGTGGGAGGGCCTTAGATACGCAGTATTTT; v_gene: TRBV27; abundance: NA; d_gene: TRBD2; j_gene: TRBJ2-3
CDR3aa: CASRLRLRGQAEKLFF; CDR3nt: TGTGCCAGCAGGCTCCGTCTGCGGGGGCAGGCTGAAAAACTGTTTTTT; v_gene: TRBV28; abundance: NA; d_gene: NA; j_gene: TRBJ1-4
CDR3aa: CASSPSGTILPSAYEQYF; CDR3nt: TGTGCCAGCAGTCCCTCGGGGACTATCCTTCCTAGTGCCTACGAGCAGTACTTC; v_gene: TRBV28; abundance: NA; d_gene: TRBD2; j_gene: TRBJ2-7
CDR3aa: CASSLGPRQADTQYF; CDR3nt: TGTGCCAGCAGTCTGGGACCGCGGCAGGCAGATACGCAGTATTTT; v_gene: TRBV7-7; abundance: NA; d_gene: NA; j_gene: TRBJ2-3
CDR3aa: CASSHALGVSAYGYTF; CDR3nt: TGCGCCAGCAGCCACGCCTTGGGGGTTTCCGCCTATGGCTACACCTTC; v_gene: TRBV4-3; abundance: NA; d_gene: NA; j_gene: TRBJ1-2
CDR3aa: CASSLNRVYEQYF; CDR3nt: TGTGCCAGCAGTTTAAACAGGGTGTACGAGCAGTACTTC; v_gene: TRBV27; abundance: NA; d_gene: NA; j_gene: TRBJ2-7
CDR3aa: CASRTLAGQETQYF; CDR3nt: TGTGCCAGCAGGACACTAGCGGGTCAAGAGACCCAGTACTTC; v_gene: TRBV6-5; abundance: NA; d_gene: TRBD2; j_gene: TRBJ2-5
CDR3aa: CASSLRANPYNEQFF; CDR3nt: TGTGCCAGCAGCTTAAGGGCCAACCCCTACAATGAGCAGTTCTTC; v_gene: TRBV7-3; abundance: NA; d_gene: NA; j_gene: TRBJ2-1
CDR3aa: CASSLVVGLAEIQETQYF; CDR3nt: TGTGCCAGCAGCTTAGTTGTAGGACTAGCGGAAATACAAGAGACCCAGTACTTC; v_gene: TRBV7-8; abundance: NA; d_gene: TRBD2; j_gene: TRBJ2-5
CDR3aa: CSVRWETDTQYF; CDR3nt: TGCAGCGTCAGGTGGGAAACAGATACGCAGTATTTT; v_gene: TRBV29-1; abundance: NA; d_gene: NA; j_gene: TRBJ2-3
CDR3aa: CASSLSRGSGDEQFF; CDR3nt: TGTGCCAGCAGTTTATCGCGCGGGAGTGGCGATGAGCAGTTCTTC; v_gene: TRBV27; abundance: NA; d_gene: TRBD2; j_gene: TRBJ2-1
CDR3aa: CASSQEAGEVYEQYF; CDR3nt: TGCGCCAGCAGCCAAGAGGCGGGAGAGGTATACGAGCAGTACTTC; v_gene: TRBV4-1; abundance: NA; d_gene: TRBD2; j_gene: TRBJ2-7
CDR3aa: CASSQWAGSLGQAFF; CDR3nt: TGCGCCAGCAGCCAATGGGCGGGATCCCTAGGGCAAGCTTTCTTT; v_gene: TRBV4-3; abundance: NA; d_gene: NA; j_gene: TRBJ1-1
CDR3aa: CASSPGRELVEAFF; CDR3nt: TGTGCCAGCAGCCCGGGACGGGAATTGGTTGAAGCTTTCTTT; v_gene: TRBV28; abundance: NA; d_gene: NA; j_gene: TRBJ1-1
CDR3aa: CASSITPGGFYNEQFF; CDR3nt: TGTGCCAGCAGCATAACCCCAGGGGGCTTCTACAATGAGCAGTTCTTC; v_gene: TRBV7-3; abundance: NA; d_gene: TRBD1; j_gene: TRBJ2-1
CDR3aa: CASRPGQGRYEQYF; CDR3nt: TGTGCCAGTAGGCCCGGACAGGGCCGCTACGAGCAGTACTTC; v_gene: TRBV19; abundance: NA; d_gene: TRBD1; j_gene: TRBJ2-7
CDR3aa: CSVGLSYEQYF; CDR3nt: TGCAGCGTTGGGTTATCCTACGAGCAGTACTTC; v_gene: TRBV29-1; abundance: NA; d_gene: NA; j_gene: TRBJ2-7
CDR3aa: CAWTAGGPHEQFF; CDR3nt: TGTGCCTGGACTGCGGGAGGGCCCCATGAGCAGTTCTTC; v_gene: TRBV30; abundance: NA; d_gene: TRBD2; j_gene: TRBJ2-1
CDR3aa: CASSFSSHNEQFF; CDR3nt: TGTGCCAGCAGCTTTAGTTCCCACAATGAGCAGTTCTTC; v_gene: TRBV7-7; abundance: NA; d_gene: NA; j_gene: TRBJ2-1